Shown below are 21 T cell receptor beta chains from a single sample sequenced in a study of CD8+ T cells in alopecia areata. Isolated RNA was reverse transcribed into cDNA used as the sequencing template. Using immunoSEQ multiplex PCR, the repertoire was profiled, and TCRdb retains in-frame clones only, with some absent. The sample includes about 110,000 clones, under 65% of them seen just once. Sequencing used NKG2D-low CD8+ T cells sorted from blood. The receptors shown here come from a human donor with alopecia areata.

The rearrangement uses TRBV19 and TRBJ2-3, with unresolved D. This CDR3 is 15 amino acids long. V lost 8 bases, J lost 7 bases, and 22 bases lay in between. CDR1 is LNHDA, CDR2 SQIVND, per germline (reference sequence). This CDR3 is CASGASGERLNTQYF. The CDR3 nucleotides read TGTGCCAGTGGCGCATCTGGAGAAAGACTCAATACGCAGTATTTT.

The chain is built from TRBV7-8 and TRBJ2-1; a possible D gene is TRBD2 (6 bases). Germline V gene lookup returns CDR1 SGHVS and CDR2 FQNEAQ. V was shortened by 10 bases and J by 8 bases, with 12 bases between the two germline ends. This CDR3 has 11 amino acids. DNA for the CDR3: TGTGCCACCTACGGGGGATATGAGCAGTTCTTC. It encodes CATYGGYEQFF.

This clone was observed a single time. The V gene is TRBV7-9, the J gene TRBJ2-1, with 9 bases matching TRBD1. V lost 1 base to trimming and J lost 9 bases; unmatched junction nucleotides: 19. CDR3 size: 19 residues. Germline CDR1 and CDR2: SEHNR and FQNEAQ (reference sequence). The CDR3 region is CASSLGVDRGVRNRGEQFF. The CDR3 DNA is TGTGCCAGCAGCTTAGGAGTGGACAGGGGCGTAAGGAACAGGGGTGAGCAGTTCTTC.

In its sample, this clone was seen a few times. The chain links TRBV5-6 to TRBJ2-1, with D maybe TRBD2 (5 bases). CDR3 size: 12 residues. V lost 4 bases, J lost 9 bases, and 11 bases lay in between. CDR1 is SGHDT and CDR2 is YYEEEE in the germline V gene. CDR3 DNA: TGTGCCAGCAGCCCTAGCACGGGTGAGCAGTTCTTC. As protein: CASSPSTGEQFF. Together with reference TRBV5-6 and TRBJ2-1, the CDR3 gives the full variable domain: DAGVTQSPTHLIKTRGQQVTLRCSPKSGHDTVSWYQQALGQGPQFIFQYYEEEERQRGNFPDRFSGHQFPNYSSELNVNALLLGDSALYLCASSPSTGEQFFGPGTRLTVL.

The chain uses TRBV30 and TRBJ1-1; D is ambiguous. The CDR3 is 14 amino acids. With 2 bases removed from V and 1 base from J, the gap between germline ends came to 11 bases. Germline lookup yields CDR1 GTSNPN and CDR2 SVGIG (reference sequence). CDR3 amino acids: CAWSLGGSNTEAFF. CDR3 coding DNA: TGTGCCTGGAGTCTCGGAGGGTCGAACACTGAAGCTTTCTTT.

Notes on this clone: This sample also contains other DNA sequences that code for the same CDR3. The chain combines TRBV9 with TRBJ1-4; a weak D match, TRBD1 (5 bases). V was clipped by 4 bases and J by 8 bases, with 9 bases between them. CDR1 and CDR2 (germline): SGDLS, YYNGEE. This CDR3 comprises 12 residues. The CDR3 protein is CASSPGGEKLFF. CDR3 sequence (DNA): TGTGCCAGCAGCCCGGGGGGAGAAAAACTGTTTTTT.

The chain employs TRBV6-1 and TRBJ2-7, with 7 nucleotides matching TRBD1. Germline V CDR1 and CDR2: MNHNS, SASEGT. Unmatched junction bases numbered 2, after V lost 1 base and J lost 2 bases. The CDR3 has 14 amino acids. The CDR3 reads CASSEGTGAYEQYF. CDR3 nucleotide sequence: TGTGCCAGCAGTGAAGGGACAGGAGCCTACGAGCAGTACTTC.

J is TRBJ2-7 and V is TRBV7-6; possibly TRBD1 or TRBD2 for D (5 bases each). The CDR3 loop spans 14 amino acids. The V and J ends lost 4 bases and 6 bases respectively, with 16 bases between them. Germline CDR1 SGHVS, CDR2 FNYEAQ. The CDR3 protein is CASSSAPQGVEQYF. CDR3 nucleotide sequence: TGTGCCAGCAGCTCAGCTCCCCAGGGAGTCGAGCAGTACTTC.

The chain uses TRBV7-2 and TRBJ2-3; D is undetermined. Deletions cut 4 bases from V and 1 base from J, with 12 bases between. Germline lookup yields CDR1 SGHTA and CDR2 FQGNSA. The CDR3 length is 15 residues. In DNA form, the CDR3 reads TGTGCCAGCAGCTCCGGGCCCTGGGGCACAGATACGCAGTATTTT. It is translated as CASSSGPWGTDTQYF.

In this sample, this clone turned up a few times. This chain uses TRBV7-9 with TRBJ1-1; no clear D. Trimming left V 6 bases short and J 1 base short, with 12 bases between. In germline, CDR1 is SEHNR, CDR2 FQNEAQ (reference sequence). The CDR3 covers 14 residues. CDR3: CASSPSLGNTEAFF. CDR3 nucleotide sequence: TGTGCCAGCAGTCCGAGCCTAGGGAACACTGAAGCTTTCTTT.

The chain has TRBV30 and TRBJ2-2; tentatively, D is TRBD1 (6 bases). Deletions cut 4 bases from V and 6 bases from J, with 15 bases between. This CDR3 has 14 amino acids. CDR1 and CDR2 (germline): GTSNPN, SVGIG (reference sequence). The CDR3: CAWMWGLAAGELFF. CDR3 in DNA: TGTGCCTGGATGTGGGGGCTAGCTGCCGGGGAGCTGTTTTTT.

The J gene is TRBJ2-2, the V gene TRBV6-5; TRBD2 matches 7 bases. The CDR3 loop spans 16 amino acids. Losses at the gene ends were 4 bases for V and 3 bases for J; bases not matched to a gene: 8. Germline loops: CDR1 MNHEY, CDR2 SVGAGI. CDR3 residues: CASSSPGEGDTGELFF. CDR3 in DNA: TGTGCCAGCAGTTCCCCTGGGGAGGGAGACACCGGGGAGCTGTTTTTT.

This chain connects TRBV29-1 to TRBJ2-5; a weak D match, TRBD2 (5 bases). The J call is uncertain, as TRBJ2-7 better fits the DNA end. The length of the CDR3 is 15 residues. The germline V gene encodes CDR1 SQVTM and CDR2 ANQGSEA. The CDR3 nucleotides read TGCAGCGTTGAAGGTGGTGGACGGGGAGCATACGAGCAGTACTTC. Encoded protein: CSVEGGGRGAYEQYF.

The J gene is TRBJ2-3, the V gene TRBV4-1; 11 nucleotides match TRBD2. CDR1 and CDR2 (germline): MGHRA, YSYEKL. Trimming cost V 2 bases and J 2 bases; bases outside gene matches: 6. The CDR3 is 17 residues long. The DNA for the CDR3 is TGCGCCAGCAGCCAACCTCAGACTAGCGGGACCACAGATACGCAGTATTTT. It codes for CASSQPQTSGTTDTQYF.

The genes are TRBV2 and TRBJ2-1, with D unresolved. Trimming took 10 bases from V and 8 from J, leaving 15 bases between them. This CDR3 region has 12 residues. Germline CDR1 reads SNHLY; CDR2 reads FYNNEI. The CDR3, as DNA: TGTGCCACCCTTTTAGGAAGGGATGAGCAGTTCTTC. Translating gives CATLLGRDEQFF.

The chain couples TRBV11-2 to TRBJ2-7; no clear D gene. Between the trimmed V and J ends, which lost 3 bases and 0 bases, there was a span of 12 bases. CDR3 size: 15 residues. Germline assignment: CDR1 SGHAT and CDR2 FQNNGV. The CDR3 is CASSLGSRSSYEQYF. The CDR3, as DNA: TGTGCCAGCAGCTTGGGTTCTCGGAGCTCCTACGAGCAGTACTTC.

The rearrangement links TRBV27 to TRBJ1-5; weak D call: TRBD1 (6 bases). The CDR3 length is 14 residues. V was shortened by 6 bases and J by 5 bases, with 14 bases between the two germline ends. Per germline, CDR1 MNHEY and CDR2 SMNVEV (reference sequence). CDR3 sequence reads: CASRRKGVDQPQHF. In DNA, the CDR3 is TGTGCCAGCAGGAGAAAGGGGGTCGATCAGCCCCAGCATTTT.

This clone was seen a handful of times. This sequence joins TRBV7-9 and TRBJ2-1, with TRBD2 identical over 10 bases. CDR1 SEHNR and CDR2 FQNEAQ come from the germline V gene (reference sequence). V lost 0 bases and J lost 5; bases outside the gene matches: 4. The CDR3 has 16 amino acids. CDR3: CASSLARTSGHNEQFF. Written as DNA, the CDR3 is TGTGCCAGCAGCTTAGCTAGGACTAGCGGCCACAATGAGCAGTTCTTC. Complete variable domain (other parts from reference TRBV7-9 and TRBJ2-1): DTGVSQNPRHKITKRGQNVTFRCDPISEHNRLYWYRQTLGQGPEFLTYFQNEAQLEKSRLLSDRFSAERPKGSFSTLEIQRTEQGDSAMYLCASSLARTSGHNEQFFGPGTRLTVL.

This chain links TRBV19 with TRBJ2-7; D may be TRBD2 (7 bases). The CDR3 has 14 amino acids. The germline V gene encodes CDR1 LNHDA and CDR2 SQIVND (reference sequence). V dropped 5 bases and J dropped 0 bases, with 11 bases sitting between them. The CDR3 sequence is CASSSGGYSYEQYF. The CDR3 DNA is TGTGCCAGTAGTTCGGGGGGCTACTCCTACGAGCAGTACTTC.

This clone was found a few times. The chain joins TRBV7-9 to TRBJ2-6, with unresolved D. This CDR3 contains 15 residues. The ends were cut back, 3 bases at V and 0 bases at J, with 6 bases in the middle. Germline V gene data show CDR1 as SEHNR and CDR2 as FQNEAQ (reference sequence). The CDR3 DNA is TGTGCCAGCAGCTTTTGGAGCTCTGGGGCCAACGTCCTGACTTTC. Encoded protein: CASSFWSSGANVLTF.

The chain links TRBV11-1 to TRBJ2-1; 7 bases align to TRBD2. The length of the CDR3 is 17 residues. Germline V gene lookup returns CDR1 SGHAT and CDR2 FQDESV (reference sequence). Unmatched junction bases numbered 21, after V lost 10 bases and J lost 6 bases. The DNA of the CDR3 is TGTGCCACGAAGGGTGGTAGCGGGCCCCTGAGATCCAATGAGCAGTTCTTC. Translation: CATKGGSGPLRSNEQFF.